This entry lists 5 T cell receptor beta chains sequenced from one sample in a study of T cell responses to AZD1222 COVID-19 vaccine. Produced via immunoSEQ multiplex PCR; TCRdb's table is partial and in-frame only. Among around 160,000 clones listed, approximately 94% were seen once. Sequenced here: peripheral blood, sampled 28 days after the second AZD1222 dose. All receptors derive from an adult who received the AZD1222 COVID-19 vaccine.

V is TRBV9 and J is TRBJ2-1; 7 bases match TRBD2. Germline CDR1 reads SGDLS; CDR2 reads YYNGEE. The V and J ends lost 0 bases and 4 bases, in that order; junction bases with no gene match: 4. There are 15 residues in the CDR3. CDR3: CASSVGSLAYNEQFF. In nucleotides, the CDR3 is TGTGCCAGCAGCGTAGGATCACTAGCGTACAATGAGCAGTTCTTC.

The CDR3 nucleotides read TGTGCCAGCAGCCTTACTTCACCCTACAATGAGCAGTTCTTC. It specifies CASSLTSPYNEQFF. V and J are TRBV3-1 (or the pseudogene TRBV3-2) and TRBJ2-1; the D is unclear. Trimming removed 4 bases at V and 2 bases at J, with 9 bases between. CDR3 length equals 14 residues. Looked up from germline, CDR1 is LGHDT and CDR2 is YNNKEL (reference sequence).

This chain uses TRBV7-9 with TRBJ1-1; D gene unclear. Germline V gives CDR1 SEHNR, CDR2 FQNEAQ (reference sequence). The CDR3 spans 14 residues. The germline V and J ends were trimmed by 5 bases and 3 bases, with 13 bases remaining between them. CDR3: CASSRTTRDTEAFF. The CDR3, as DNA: TGTGCCAGCAGCCGGACGACGAGGGACACTGAAGCTTTCTTT.

The CDR3 loop reads CASSQPATENTEAFF. DNA for the CDR3: TGCGCCAGCAGTCAACCAGCCACAGAGAACACTGAAGCTTTCTTT. The V gene is TRBV4-1, the J gene TRBJ1-1; D is unresolved. The CDR3 is 15 amino acids. The V and J ends lost 6 bases and 1 base respectively, with 15 bases between them. CDR1 MGHRA and CDR2 YSYEKL come from the germline V gene.

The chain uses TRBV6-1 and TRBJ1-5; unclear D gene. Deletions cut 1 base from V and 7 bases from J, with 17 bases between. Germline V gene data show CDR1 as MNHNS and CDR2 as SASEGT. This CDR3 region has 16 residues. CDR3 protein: CASSEGEGSGGQPQHF. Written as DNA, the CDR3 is TGTGCCAGCAGTGAAGGGGAAGGCTCTGGTGGGCAGCCCCAGCATTTT.